This T cell receptor beta chain was captured in a study of T cells in Graves' hyperthyroidism and ophthalmopathy. Looking at the study overall: It was at initial diagnosis, before any treatment, that peripheral blood was collected. General study points: The majority of expanded thyroid clonotypes above 0.001 also appeared in blood.

This clonotype was observed many times. Its target is not known. TCR beta CDR3 regions were amplified from RNA transcripts. With the HTBI primer set, the TCR CDR3 went through a first round of RT-PCR. TCRdb reprocessed the multiplex PCR reads via MiXCR and lists one record per CDR3 protein. The data contain about 640,000 distinct CDR3 sequences, about 20% of them singletons. V was pared by 6 bases and J by 6 bases, with 5 bases between. This CDR3 spans 11 amino acids. Germline V CDR1 and CDR2: MNHEY, SMNVEV (reference sequence). Uncontrolled infection, other autoimmune disease, pregnancy and lactation each barred patients from inclusion. Based on clinical symptoms, serum thyroxine and TRAb, thyroid ultrasound and orbital computed tomography, diagnoses were reached.

The chain links TRBV27 to TRBJ2-2; D is uncertain. The sequenced material came from blood. The TCR originated in a man younger than 45 with Graves' ophthalmopathy. In DNA, the CDR3 is TGTGCCAGCAGCTCGTCCGGGGAGCTGTTTTTT. Protein sequence: CASSSSGELFF.